These T cell receptor beta chains were read from a single sample in a study of Graves' ophthalmopathy and Graves' hyperthyroidism. TCRdb re-derived calls from the multiplex PCR reads in MiXCR, one entry per CDR3 protein. The sample lists 210,000 or so distinct CDR3 sequences, roughly 27% occurring once. The sequenced sample was peripheral blood. The receptors stem from a man over 45 with Graves' ophthalmopathy. Each CDR3 is given without its conserved first and last residue.

v_call | cdr3_aa
TRBV2 | ASRGLARAGELF
TRBV7-2 | ASSPRTGRDTEAF
TRBV18 | ASSPVRGEETQY
TRBV6-1 | ASSSDRVGWNTEAF
TRBV6-1 | TSSEVVLADEAF
TRBV7-9 | ASSPGTMNTEAF
TRBV4-1 | ASSRRTSYDEQY
TRBV19 | ASSLWTGNTEAF
TRBV19 | ASSIVLGEIGYT
TRBV24-1 | ATQSWYQETQY
TRBV2 | ASSLGLAVSYNEQF
TRBV29-1 | SVVPGVGASYEQY
TRBV27 | ASRRRGANYGYT